The source of this TCR beta chain is a study of T cell clonality in common variable immunodeficiency. Ten or more counts support this clone. The sequenced fragment ends 3 residues before the CDR3 boundary, so the rest is inferred from the germline J gene. The V end lost 6 bases, the J end lost 8 bases, and 14 bases lay between the germline ends. The CDR3 is 12 residues long. The germline gives CDR1 DFQATT, CDR2 SNEGSKA (reference sequence). Generated by immunoSEQ multiplex PCR, the TCRdb table keeps only in-frame clones and is missing some. The profile covers tens of thousands of clones, none occurring a single time.

The chain couples TRBV20-1 to TRBJ2-1; perhaps TRBD2 as D (7 bases). The receptor comes from a person aged 18 to 70 in good health. Sequencing was carried out using peripheral blood mononuclear cells. The DNA read from the CDR3 is TGCAGTGCCTTGGGCGGGGGCGATGAG. Translation: CSALGGGDE. The full CDR3 protein is CSALGGGDEQFF.